Following are 6 T cell receptor beta chains from one sample sequenced in a study of OX40 agonist ivuxolimab in advanced cancers. The method was immunoSEQ multiplex PCR; TCRdb's version includes in-frame clones alone and lacks a portion of them. The sample contains roughly 22,000 clones, about 86% of which appear only once. The specimen was CD4+ or CD8+ T cells sorted from blood, collected in a trial of the OX40 agonist ivuxolimab. These receptors all come from an adult with an advanced solid tumor such as melanoma, head and neck, liver or kidney cancer.

This rearrangement joins TRBV2 to TRBJ2-5; weak D call: TRBD2 (7 bases). CDR1 and CDR2 (germline): SNHLY, FYNNEI. Trimming pared 1 base from V and 1 base from J, leaving 10 bases between. The CDR3 totals 15 residues. In DNA form, the CDR3 reads TGTGCCAGCAGTGAAGGGGGGGGGCTCCAAGAGACCCAGTACTTC. Its translation: CASSEGGGLQETQYF.

This chain connects TRBV7-2 to TRBJ2-7; TRBD1 is a possible D gene (5 bases). Trimming left V 1 base short and J 6 bases short, with 13 bases between. The length of the CDR3 is 14 residues. Germline V CDR1 and CDR2: SGHTA, FQGNSA. The DNA for the CDR3 is TGTGCCAGCAGCTTAGAGGGGCGCGGACGCGAGCAGTACTTC. Its translation is CASSLEGRGREQYF. Full variable domain (rest looked up from reference TRBV7-2 and TRBJ2-7): GAGVSQSPSNKVTEKGKDVELRCDPISGHTALYWYRQSLGQGLEFLIYFQGNSAPDKSGLPSDRFSAERTGGSVSTLTIQRTQQEDSAVYLCASSLEGRGREQYFGPGTRLTVT.

The rearrangement links TRBV5-5 to TRBJ2-7, with 10 bases aligning to TRBD2. The CDR3 is 16 amino acids. Germline trimming cut 5 bases from V and 3 bases from J; bases unmatched to any gene: 11. Germline V gene data show CDR1 as SGHKS and CDR2 as YYEKEE (reference sequence). The CDR3 nucleotides read TGTGCCAGCAGGCCTACGGTAGCGGGAGGCCTCTACGAGCAGTACTTC. Protein product: CASRPTVAGGLYEQYF.

This clone has just one count. V is TRBV9 and J is TRBJ2-1, with 8 positions matching TRBD2. Germline V CDR1 and CDR2: SGDLS, YYNGEE. The CDR3 consists of 16 residues. The V gene end was trimmed by 0 bases and the J gene end by 7 bases; junction bases not matched to a gene: 9. The CDR3 region has the DNA TGTGCCAGCAGCGTAGAAAAGGGACTAGGGTTTAATGAGCAGTTCTTC. It encodes CASSVEKGLGFNEQFF.

The CDR3 DNA sequence: TGTGCCAGCAGTTTATATTCGGACAGAAACTATGGCTACACCTTC. This sequence encodes CASSLYSDRNYGYTF. This sequence joins TRBV28 and TRBJ1-2; D might be TRBD1 (6 bases). Germline-derived CDR1 and CDR2 are MDHEN and SYDVKM. V was cut by 1 base and J by 2 bases, with 11 bases left in between. The CDR3 extends over 15 amino acids.

V and J are TRBV7-9 and TRBJ2-3, with 8 bases matching TRBD1. J lost 3 bases, V lost 5 bases, and 13 bases had no gene match. CDR3 length: 17 amino acids. Germline V gives CDR1 SEHNR, CDR2 FQNEAQ (reference sequence). The CDR3 DNA is TGTGCCAGCAGCCTCAGCCCGACAGGGGAGAGTACAGATACGCAGTATTTT. Encoded protein: CASSLSPTGESTDTQYF.